This entry lists 32 T cell receptor beta chains sequenced from one sample in a study of shared clonotypes between healthy human individuals. The protocol was immunoSEQ multiplex PCR, while the TCRdb copy is restricted to in-frame clones and leaves out a portion. The table includes around 2,000,000 clones, 85% to 95% detected once. Material: naive CD4+ T cells sorted from blood. Subset here: CD45RA+ positively selected. Source of these receptors: a man aged 18 to 29 in good health.

Concerning this clone: The identical CDR3 is also encoded by other nucleotide sequences in the sample. The rearrangement links TRBV5-1 to TRBJ1-1; TRBD1 matches 7 bases. Germline V gene lookup returns CDR1 SGHRS and CDR2 YFSETQ. This CDR3 comprises 14 residues. V was pared by 0 bases and J by 2 bases, with 1 base of the junction left unmatched. CDR3: CASSLGGGNTEAFF. Here the CDR3 DNA reads TGCGCCAGCAGCTTGGGAGGGGGCAACACTGAAGCTTTCTTT.

The rearrangement uses TRBV5-4 and TRBJ2-1; the match to TRBD2 covers 10 bases. CDR3 length: 19 residues. Germline CDR1 is SGHNT and CDR2 is YYREEE (reference sequence). Trimming at V came to 2 bases and at J to 1 base, leaving 12 bases not matched to a gene. CDR3 DNA: TGTGCCAGCAGCTTTATGGGGCTAGCGGGAGAGCAGTCCTACAATGAGCAGTTCTTC. It specifies CASSFMGLAGEQSYNEQFF. Supplemented by reference TRBV5-4 and TRBJ2-1, the full variable domain reads ETGVTQSPTHLIKTRGQQVTLRCSSQSGHNTVSWYQQALGQGPQFIFQYYREEENGRGNFPPRFSGLQFPNYSSELNVNALELDDSALYLCASSFMGLAGEQSYNEQFFGPGTRLTVL.

A note on this clone: The sample holds other DNA sequences that translate to the same CDR3. The CDR3 nucleotides read TGCGCCAGCAGCTTGGAGGGGGAGAACACCGGGGAGCTGTTTTTT. Translating it yields CASSLEGENTGELFF. The V gene is TRBV5-1, the J gene TRBJ2-2; TRBD1 might be the D (6 bases). Germline V lookup: CDR1 SGHRS, CDR2 YFSETQ. This CDR3 region has 15 residues. Trimming stripped 0 bases from V and 1 base from J, with 7 bases between.

The rearrangement uses TRBV15 and TRBJ1-2; no firm D call. V dropped 0 bases and J dropped 7 bases, with 12 bases sitting between them. Germline CDR1 LNHNV, CDR2 YYDKDF (reference sequence). CDR3 length equals 14 residues. In DNA form, the CDR3 reads TGTGCCACCAGCAGAGATCCCGGAGAGGGTGGCTACACCTTC. Encoded protein: CATSRDPGEGGYTF.

The chain has TRBV5-8 and TRBJ1-2; 7 bases are a match to TRBD1. CDR1 is SGHTS, CDR2 YDEGEE, per germline. This CDR3 spans 15 amino acids. With 4 bases clipped from V and 3 bases from J, the junction kept 9 bases outside the gene matches. CDR3 DNA sequence: TGTGCCAGCAGCCCCACTAAAACAGGGGACTATGGCTACACCTTC. Translated, it gives CASSPTKTGDYGYTF.

The chain uses TRBV19 and TRBJ2-5; 9 nucleotides match TRBD1. The junction had 7 bases not matched to a gene; V was cut back by 2 bases and J by 3 bases. CDR1 and CDR2 from the germline V gene are LNHDA and SQIVND (reference sequence). This CDR3 comprises 16 residues. CDR3 protein: CASSIYHRDREETQYF. CDR3 in DNA: TGTGCCAGTAGTATATACCATCGGGACAGGGAAGAGACCCAGTACTTC.

V and J are TRBV2 and TRBJ1-1, with D possibly being TRBD1 (6 bases). Trimming removed 0 bases from V and 4 bases from J, with 15 bases in between. The CDR3 covers 16 residues. Germline lookup yields CDR1 SNHLY and CDR2 FYNNEI. CDR3 DNA sequence: TGTGCCAGCAGTGAAGCGCTCGGACTAGGGGGCACTGAAGCTTTCTTT. This gives the protein CASSEALGLGGTEAFF.

Notes on this clone: In the same sample, other DNA sequences code for this CDR3. The genes are TRBV5-4 and TRBJ1-4, with TRBD1 matching 9 bases. This CDR3 region has 15 residues. Germline assignment: CDR1 SGHNT and CDR2 YYREEE (reference sequence). J was trimmed by 8 bases and V by 0 bases; bases with no gene match: 5. The CDR3 DNA sequence: TGTGCCAGCAGCTTGGACGGGACAGGGAACGAAAAACTGTTTTTT. Its protein is CASSLDGTGNEKLFF.

The chain uses TRBV30 and TRBJ2-1; 12 nucleotides agree with TRBD2. Germline lookup yields CDR1 GTSNPN and CDR2 SVGIG (reference sequence). V was clipped by 8 bases and J by 1 base; unmatched bases: 3. The CDR3 length is 14 residues. The CDR3 DNA sequence: TGTGCCAGGACTAGCGGGAAGTCCTACAATGAGCAGTTCTTC. It translates to CARTSGKSYNEQFF.

On this clone: One end of the junction fails to match germline, which may point to a read error. V gene TRBV7-7 combines with J gene TRBJ2-5; D is possibly TRBD1 or TRBD2 (5 bases each). Germline CDR1 reads SSHAT; CDR2 reads FNYEAQ (reference sequence). The CDR3 consists of 15 residues. For the CDR3, the DNA is TGTGCTAGCAGCTTAGCGCCACAGGCACAAGAGACCCAGTACTTC. This codes for CASSLAPQAQETQYF.

As for this clone: This sample also contains other DNA sequences that code for the same CDR3. The chain couples TRBV30 to TRBJ1-4; possible D gene TRBD1, 6 bases. The ends were cut back, 2 bases at V and 2 bases at J, with 9 bases in the middle. The CDR3 has 14 residues. Looked up from germline, CDR1 is GTSNPN and CDR2 is SVGIG (reference sequence). CDR3 region: CAWSPRGTNEKLFF. DNA for the CDR3: TGTGCCTGGAGTCCCAGGGGTACTAATGAAAAACTGTTTTTT.

The chain uses TRBV15 and TRBJ1-6, with TRBD1 matching 7 bases. Germline V gene data show CDR1 as LNHNV and CDR2 as YYDKDF (reference sequence). The CDR3 is 18 residues long. Trimming removed 0 bases from V and 5 bases from J; junction bases left unmatched: 10. CDR3 loop: CATSRDWVGTADNSPLHF. In DNA, the CDR3 is TGTGCCACCAGCAGAGATTGGGTCGGGACAGCGGATAATTCACCCCTCCACTTT.

This clone was counted once. The gene calls are TRBV30 and TRBJ2-7; a possible D gene is TRBD1 (6 bases). The CDR3 totals 14 residues. V gave up 2 bases and J gave up 2 bases, with 13 bases separating them. The germline gives CDR1 GTSNPN, CDR2 SVGIG (reference sequence). The CDR3 region has the DNA TGTGCCTGGAGTATTACAGGGTTAGCCTACGAGCAGTACTTC. Amino acids: CAWSITGLAYEQYF.

On this clone itself: Other DNA sequences within the sample encode an identical CDR3. The J gene is TRBJ2-7, the V gene TRBV6-5; D might be TRBD2 (7 bases). The V end was cut by 6 bases, the J end by 7 bases, with 10 bases between. Germline V CDR1 and CDR2: MNHEY, SVGAGI. The CDR3 has 11 residues. The CDR3 reads CASRRGGEQYF. The CDR3 DNA reads as TGTGCCAGCAGGAGGGGGGGGGAGCAGTACTTC.

V usage is TRBV5-1 and J usage is TRBJ2-7; D possibly matches TRBD1 or TRBD2 (5 bases each). Germline V lookup: CDR1 SGHRS, CDR2 YFSETQ. The CDR3 length is 14 residues. V was cut by 5 bases and J by 0 bases, with 12 bases left in between. The CDR3 reads CASRRGHSSYEQYF. The DNA of the CDR3 is TGCGCCAGCAGGAGGGGCCATAGCTCCTACGAGCAGTACTTC.

This clone was seen just once. V usage is TRBV28 and J usage is TRBJ1-5, with unresolved D. Trimming removed 2 bases from V and 3 bases from J, with 14 bases in between. Per germline, CDR1 MDHEN and CDR2 SYDVKM. The CDR3 totals 16 residues. The CDR3 DNA reads as TGTGCCAGCAGTTTAGGGCTTTGGCAGTTCAATCAGCCCCAGCATTTT. This codes for CASSLGLWQFNQPQHF.

The genes are TRBV7-9 and TRBJ2-7; D uncertain. V shed 3 bases and J shed 1 base, with 7 bases lying between them. Germline CDR1 and CDR2: SEHNR and FQNEAQ (reference sequence). The CDR3 consists of 13 residues. As DNA, the CDR3 is TGTGCCAGCAGCTTTCCTACATCCTACGAGCAGTACTTC. Translated: CASSFPTSYEQYF. Full variable domain (outside the CDR3, taken from reference TRBV7-9 and TRBJ2-7): DTGVSQNPRHKITKRGQNVTFRCDPISEHNRLYWYRQTLGQGPEFLTYFQNEAQLEKSRLLSDRFSAERPKGSFSTLEIQRTEQGDSAMYLCASSFPTSYEQYFGPGTRLTVT.

In nucleotides, the CDR3 is TGTGCCAGCACCCTACGGTGGGGGGCTGGGTACGAGCAGTACTTC. Translating it yields CASTLRWGAGYEQYF. The chain is built from TRBV7-2 and TRBJ2-7; D could derive from TRBD1 or TRBD2 (6 bases each). The CDR3 sequence is 15 residues long. Germline V gene data show CDR1 as SGHTA and CDR2 as FQGNSA. V was shortened by 7 bases and J by 4 bases, with 20 bases between the two germline ends.

The CDR3 DNA reads TGTGCCTGGATCGGGAGGGGGGTCGGAAACATTCAGTACTTC. It codes for CAWIGRGVGNIQYF. The rearrangement joins TRBV30 to TRBJ2-4, with 8 bases aligning to TRBD2. Germline CDR1 is GTSNPN and CDR2 is SVGIG (reference sequence). This CDR3 region has 14 residues. V lost 4 bases to trimming and J lost 6 bases; unmatched junction nucleotides: 8.

The V gene is TRBV7-2, the J gene TRBJ2-7; 10 bases match TRBD1. V lost 6 bases and J lost 3; bases outside the gene matches: 5. The CDR3 consists of 14 residues. Per the germline V gene, CDR1 is SGHTA and CDR2 is FQGNSA. The CDR3 nucleotides are TGTGCCAGCAGGGGGACAGGGGTTATCTACGAGCAGTACTTC. Encoded protein: CASRGTGVIYEQYF.

The genes are TRBV6-5 and TRBJ1-1, with TRBD1 matching over 8 bases. With 6 bases clipped from V and 1 base from J, the junction kept 7 bases outside the gene matches. From germline, CDR1 is MNHEY and CDR2 SVGAGI. This CDR3 comprises 15 residues. CDR3 loop: CASRRTGTGNTEAFF. The DNA for the CDR3 is TGTGCCAGCAGGCGAACCGGGACAGGGAACACTGAAGCTTTCTTT.

The J gene is TRBJ1-4, the V gene TRBV30; D is unresolved. Germline assignment: CDR1 GTSNPN and CDR2 SVGIG (reference sequence). CDR3 length: 14 amino acids. V lost 0 bases to trimming and J lost 6 bases, with 11 bases between them. The CDR3 reads CAWSVGGRDEKLFF. The CDR3 DNA reads as TGTGCCTGGAGTGTAGGAGGGCGAGATGAAAAACTGTTTTTT.

The chain recombines TRBV11-3 with TRBJ2-2; maybe TRBD1 (6 bases). Trimming cost V 5 bases and J 7 bases, with 11 bases left between them. The CDR3 loop spans 13 amino acids. Looked up from germline, CDR1 is SGHNT and CDR2 is YENEEA. CDR3 protein: CASSPEGDGELFF. The CDR3 region has the DNA TGTGCCAGCAGCCCCGAGGGGGACGGGGAGCTGTTTTTT.

The chain links TRBV28 to TRBJ1-3; D is uncertain. The V gene's germline CDR1 is MDHEN and CDR2 SYDVKM. V shed 3 bases and J shed 4 bases, with 16 bases lying between them. The CDR3 is 16 residues long. CDR3 region: CASSFMGFRQGNTIYF. The CDR3 nucleotides are TGTGCCAGCAGTTTTATGGGGTTCCGGCAAGGAAACACCATATATTTT.

The chain joins TRBV11-3 to TRBJ2-7, with D perhaps being TRBD1 or TRBD2 (6 bases each). Trimming cost V 1 base and J 5 bases, with 12 bases left between them. The CDR3 covers 14 residues. In germline, CDR1 is SGHNT, CDR2 YENEEA. The CDR3 reads CASSLGGATHEQYF. The CDR3 coding sequence is TGTGCCAGCAGCTTAGGGGGGGCCACCCACGAGCAGTACTTC.

As to this clone: This same CDR3 is encoded by further DNA sequences in the sample. V usage is TRBV5-1 and J usage is TRBJ1-1, with D perhaps TRBD1 (5 bases). The germline V and J ends were trimmed by 3 bases and 1 base, with 7 bases remaining between them. Germline V gene lookup returns CDR1 SGHRS and CDR2 YFSETQ. CDR3 length equals 13 residues. This CDR3 is CASSWGQNTEAFF. Written as DNA, the CDR3 is TGCGCCAGCAGCTGGGGCCAGAACACTGAAGCTTTCTTT.

This clone was detected only once. The DNA of the CDR3 is TGTGCCACCAGCAGAGATACCGCAACCTACGAGCAGTACTTC. It yields the protein CATSRDTATYEQYF. The chain combines TRBV15 with TRBJ2-7; no reliable D call. This CDR3 is 14 amino acids long. The V end was cut by 0 bases, the J end by 2 bases, with 8 bases between. CDR1 and CDR2 (germline): LNHNV, YYDKDF (reference sequence).

The chain has TRBV2 and TRBJ1-1, with unresolved D. Germline-derived CDR1 and CDR2 are SNHLY and FYNNEI. V gave up 5 bases and J gave up 1 base, with 5 bases separating them. CDR3 length: 12 amino acids. CDR3 in DNA: TGTGCCAGCAGTTCTTGGAACACTGAAGCTTTCTTT. It codes for CASSSWNTEAFF.

About this clone itself: Distinct nucleotide sequences in the sample also encode this CDR3. This chain connects TRBV5-4 to TRBJ1-4, with 10 positions matching TRBD1. Germline V gives CDR1 SGHNT, CDR2 YYREEE (reference sequence). This CDR3 comprises 15 residues. Trimming took 0 bases from V and 6 from J; bases not matched to a gene: 2. In DNA, the CDR3 is TGTGCCAGCAGCTTGGCAGGGACAGGGGATGAAAAACTGTTTTTT. It codes for CASSLAGTGDEKLFF.

This chain links TRBV4-3 with TRBJ2-1, with TRBD1 identical over 8 bases. The CDR3 runs to 17 residues. V shed 0 bases, J shed 5 bases, and the junction held 9 bases outside the gene matches. The germline V gene encodes CDR1 LGHNA and CDR2 YSLEER. CDR3 coding DNA: TGCGCCAGCAGCCAAGAGCTCGGCCAGGGGGCGGACAATGAGCAGTTCTTC. It yields the protein CASSQELGQGADNEQFF.

V usage is TRBV6-5 and J usage is TRBJ2-3, with D perhaps matching TRBD2 (7 bases). V was pared by 10 bases and J by 1 base, with 18 bases between. The CDR3 loop spans 15 amino acids. The germline V gene encodes CDR1 MNHEY and CDR2 SVGAGI. DNA for the CDR3: TGTGCCACCGGACGGGGGGCGTACCGCACAGATACGCAGTATTTT. Amino acids: CATGRGAYRTDTQYF.

This chain joins TRBV4-1 and TRBJ2-3; TRBD1 or TRBD2 may be the D gene (7 bases each). The CDR3 runs to 18 residues. Trimming took 0 bases from V and 3 from J, leaving 19 bases between them. Germline values: CDR1 MGHRA, CDR2 YSYEKL. As DNA, the CDR3 is TGCGCCAGCAGCCAAGACCCGGCGGGGAGGGGGCTAACAGATACGCAGTATTTT. Translated: CASSQDPAGRGLTDTQYF.